The 21 T cell receptor beta chains presented below share a single source sample, sequenced in a study of CD8 T cells in Susac syndrome (dated by TCRdb to about 2019). The library was prepared using the immunoSEQ multiplex PCR assay. RNA was extracted using the RNeasy kit, and roughly 0.45 to 1 microgram was reverse transcribed with random hexamers. TCRdb applied fastp at Q25 and MiXCR to the public reads, then kept only in-frame beta chains. CDR3 protein duplicates are merged, each entry listing the most common genes and DNA. Recorded for this sample are 180,000 or so distinct CDR3 sequences; just under 95% of them occurred a single time. More than 0.1% of the sample comes from the top ten. The specimen sequenced was CD4+ T cells from PBMCs. The source of these receptors is a human donor in good health.

The chain combines TRBV11-3 with TRBJ2-1; TRBD2 matches at 7 bases. Germline CDR1 reads SGHNT; CDR2 reads YENEEA. This CDR3 is 14 amino acids long. The V and J ends lost 1 base and 9 bases, in that order; junction bases with no gene match: 6. The chain's CDR3 is CASSLVGREAEQFF. The CDR3 nucleotides read TGTGCCAGCAGCTTAGTAGGCCGGGAGGCTGAGCAGTTCTTC. Together with reference TRBV11-3 and TRBJ2-1, the CDR3 gives the full variable domain: EAGVVQSPRYKIIEKKQPVAFWCNPISGHNTLYWYLQNLGQGPELLIRYENEEAVDDSQLPKDRFSAERLKGVDSTLKIQPAELGDSAVYLCASSLVGREAEQFFGPGTRLTVL.

V is TRBV30 and J is TRBJ1-5; a weak D match, TRBD1 (5 bases). The germline CDR1 and CDR2 sequences are GTSNPN and SVGIG (reference sequence). V lost 5 bases to trimming and J lost 1 base, with 12 bases between them. The CDR3 runs to 14 residues. CDR3 nucleotide sequence: TGTGCCTGGTGCGCAGGGCGAAGCAATCAGCCCCAGCATTTT. It specifies CAWCAGRSNQPQHF.

V is TRBV29-1 and J is TRBJ1-1, with D unclear. The CDR3 is 12 amino acids. The germline V gene encodes CDR1 SQVTM and CDR2 ANQGSEA. Trimming pared 2 bases from V and 0 bases from J, leaving 4 bases between. The CDR3 loop is CSVERMNTEAFF. The CDR3, as DNA: TGCAGCGTTGAACGGATGAACACTGAAGCTTTCTTT.

This chain joins TRBV20-1 and TRBJ2-1; TRBD2 matches 10 bases. The CDR3 extends over 13 amino acids. Germline CDR1 and CDR2: DFQATT and SNEGSKA (reference sequence). J gave up 6 bases and V 8 bases, and 7 bases lay outside the gene matches. CDR3 loop: CSLTGLARNEQFF. The CDR3 coding sequence is TGCAGTCTTACGGGACTAGCGCGCAATGAGCAGTTCTTC.

This clonotype was seen a single time. The genes are TRBV30 and TRBJ2-1; 8 positions agree with TRBD2. With V trimmed by 5 bases and J by 9 bases, 9 bases remained unmatched. The CDR3 runs to 13 residues. Germline-derived CDR1 and CDR2 are GTSNPN and SVGIG (reference sequence). CDR3 region: CAWSSGGPGEQFF. The DNA for the CDR3 is TGTGCCTGGTCTTCGGGAGGGCCTGGTGAGCAGTTCTTC.

This chain connects TRBV20-1 to TRBJ2-7, with TRBD2 as a possible D gene (6 bases). CDR1 and CDR2 (germline): DFQATT, SNEGSKA (reference sequence). The V and J ends lost 3 bases and 4 bases respectively, with 10 bases between them. This CDR3 has 12 amino acids. CDR3 DNA: TGCAGTGCTAGTCGGGAGAGGTACGAGCAGTACTTC. Translation gives CSASRERYEQYF.

The gene calls are TRBV4-3 and TRBJ2-3; the D is unclear. CDR1 is LGHNA, CDR2 YSLEER, per germline. This CDR3 region has 15 residues. Trimming cost V 2 bases and J 6 bases, with 15 bases left between them. The DNA for the CDR3 is TGCGCCAGCAGCCAAAAAGGCCCTAAAGCGGATACGCAGTATTTT. This gives the protein CASSQKGPKADTQYF.

The chain carries TRBV20-1 and TRBJ2-1, with TRBD2 as a possible D gene (6 bases). CDR1 DFQATT and CDR2 SNEGSKA come from the germline V gene (reference sequence). Trimming cost V 0 bases and J 2 bases, with 14 bases left between them. The CDR3 spans 16 residues. This chain's CDR3 is CSARDPRENAYNEQFF. The CDR3 nucleotides read TGCAGTGCTAGAGATCCCCGGGAGAACGCCTACAATGAGCAGTTCTTC.

The CDR3 here is CASSEGGTVHGYTF. The CDR3, as DNA: TGTGCCAGCAGTGAAGGCGGGACAGTACATGGCTACACCTTC. The genes are TRBV6-1 and TRBJ1-2, with 7 bases that match TRBD1. The germline V gene encodes CDR1 MNHNS and CDR2 SASEGT. V trimming: 1 base; J trimming: 6 bases; junction bases outside the gene matches: 5. The CDR3 consists of 14 residues.

V and J are TRBV20-1 and TRBJ2-5, with TRBD2 identical over 8 bases. V was clipped by 2 bases and J by 5 bases; unmatched bases: 10. Germline V gene sequence: CDR1 DFQATT, CDR2 SNEGSKA (reference sequence). The CDR3 has 15 residues. This CDR3 reads CSARPPGLVGETQYF. CDR3 sequence (DNA): TGCAGTGCTAGACCACCGGGACTAGTAGGGGAGACCCAGTACTTC.

This chain links TRBV20-1 with TRBJ2-1; D is unclear. The V end was cut by 7 bases, the J end by 4 bases, with 11 bases between. Germline assignment: CDR1 DFQATT and CDR2 SNEGSKA (reference sequence). The CDR3 contains 12 residues. CDR3 region: CSVYERYNEQFF. The DNA for the CDR3 is TGCAGTGTGTACGAGCGTTACAATGAGCAGTTCTTC.

V usage is TRBV5-1 and J usage is TRBJ1-3; unclear D gene. Germline-derived CDR1 and CDR2 are SGHRS and YFSETQ. V gave up 0 bases and J gave up 0 bases, with 13 bases separating them. There are 17 residues in the CDR3. The DNA of the CDR3 is TGCGCCAGCAGCTTGGCCGTCGCATCGAGCTCTGGAAACACCATATATTTT. This gives the protein CASSLAVASSSGNTIYF. Full variable domain (rest looked up from reference TRBV5-1 and TRBJ1-3): KAGVTQTPRYLIKTRGQQVTLSCSPISGHRSVSWYQQTPGQGLQFLFEYFSETQRNKGNFPGRFSGRQFSNSRSEMNVSTLELGDSALYLCASSLAVASSSGNTIYFGEGSWLTVV.

J is TRBJ2-5 and V is TRBV12-3 or TRBV12-4; a possible D gene is TRBD1 (5 bases). V was pared by 6 bases and J by 1 base, with 9 bases between. The CDR3 is made up of 13 amino acids. The CDR3 sequence is CASSRQTQETQYF. In DNA form, the CDR3 reads TGTGCCAGCAGCAGACAGACCCAAGAGACCCAGTACTTC.

The chain uses TRBV15 and TRBJ2-4, with 7 nucleotides matching TRBD1. The germline CDR1 and CDR2 sequences are LNHNV and YYDKDF (reference sequence). The V and J ends lost 1 base and 6 bases, in that order; junction bases with no gene match: 9. There are 16 residues in the CDR3. CDR3 sequence (DNA): TGTGCCACCAGCAGAGTCCCGACAGGGTCCGGAAACATTCAGTACTTC. It specifies CATSRVPTGSGNIQYF.

The chain combines TRBV4-3 with TRBJ2-2, with 9 bases that match TRBD2. The V gene end was trimmed by 0 bases and the J gene end by 4 bases; junction bases not matched to a gene: 6. Per the germline V gene, CDR1 is LGHNA and CDR2 is YSLEER. The CDR3 length is 17 residues. The CDR3 reads CASSQDLAGGGTGELFF. The CDR3 DNA reads TGCGCCAGCAGCCAAGATCTGGCGGGAGGGGGCACCGGGGAGCTGTTTTTT.

This chain joins TRBV28 and TRBJ1-1; no definite D call. The CDR3 is made up of 15 amino acids. The germline gives CDR1 MDHEN, CDR2 SYDVKM. Trimming removed 3 bases at V and 1 base at J, with 12 bases between. The CDR3 nucleotides are TGTGCCAGCAGTTTTGGTCGTCTTTCGAACACTGAAGCTTTCTTT. Its protein is CASSFGRLSNTEAFF.

CDR3 protein: CSVETGGYEQYF. The CDR3 nucleotides read TGCAGCGTGGAGACAGGGGGCTACGAGCAGTACTTC. The chain recombines TRBV29-1 with TRBJ2-7; the match to TRBD1 covers 9 bases. J was trimmed by 3 bases and V by 6 bases; bases with no gene match: 3. This CDR3 spans 12 amino acids. Germline V lookup: CDR1 SQVTM, CDR2 ANQGSEA.

This clonotype was seen a handful of times. J is TRBJ1-5 and V is TRBV12-3 or TRBV12-4; TRBD1 matches 8 bases. CDR3 length: 14 amino acids. V shed 6 bases and J 4 bases; nucleotides not matched to a gene: 5. CDR3 nucleotide sequence: TGTGCCAGCAGGGGGACAGGAGGAAATCAGCCCCAGCATTTT. This sequence encodes CASRGTGGNQPQHF.

The gene calls are TRBV20-1 and TRBJ2-5; 8 bases are a match to TRBD2. This CDR3 has 14 residues. The germline CDR1 and CDR2 sequences are DFQATT and SNEGSKA (reference sequence). V lost 3 bases and J lost 4; bases outside the gene matches: 7. CDR3 in amino acids: CSARGLDVGETQYF. CDR3 bases: TGCAGTGCTAGGGGACTAGATGTTGGAGAGACCCAGTACTTC.

The chain joins TRBV27 to TRBJ2-7, with no clear D. Germline-derived CDR1 and CDR2 are MNHEY and SMNVEV (reference sequence). The length of the CDR3 is 11 residues. V was pared by 7 bases and J by 4 bases, with 8 bases between. The CDR3 is CASIGRYEQYF. The CDR3 DNA reads as TGTGCCAGCATTGGGCGGTACGAGCAGTACTTC.

The chain recombines TRBV20-1 with TRBJ1-2; D is possibly TRBD1 (5 bases). The V gene's germline CDR1 is DFQATT and CDR2 SNEGSKA (reference sequence). The CDR3 contains 15 residues. V gave up 2 bases and J gave up 1 base, with 14 bases separating them. In DNA form, the CDR3 reads TGCAGTGCTAGAAACCGACAGCTTCTTAACTATGGCTACACCTTC. The encoded protein is CSARNRQLLNYGYTF.